This TCR beta chain emerged from a study of blood T cell repertoires in COVID-19. The germline V gene has CDR1 LNHDA and CDR2 SQIVND (reference sequence). The CDR3 is 16 residues long. Between the trimmed V and J ends, which lost 3 bases and 3 bases, there was a span of 17 bases. Authors' processing steps: Amplification of reference gene primers provided the estimated nucleated cell counts. TCRdb's copy holds only in-frame clones and misses some; the assay was immunoSEQ multiplex PCR. The V and J calls and clone size are taken from that table; D and trimming were inferred from the DNA. The sample yields some 70,000 clones, around 89% seen once.

The material sequenced was peripheral blood. This sequence originates from a middle-aged man with acute or convalescent COVID-19. V is TRBV19 and J is TRBJ1-1; D unresolved. The CDR3 sequence: CASSMRTSRGDTEAFF. The CDR3 region has the DNA TGTGCCAGTAGTATGAGGACTTCCCGGGGAGACACTGAAGCTTTCTTT.